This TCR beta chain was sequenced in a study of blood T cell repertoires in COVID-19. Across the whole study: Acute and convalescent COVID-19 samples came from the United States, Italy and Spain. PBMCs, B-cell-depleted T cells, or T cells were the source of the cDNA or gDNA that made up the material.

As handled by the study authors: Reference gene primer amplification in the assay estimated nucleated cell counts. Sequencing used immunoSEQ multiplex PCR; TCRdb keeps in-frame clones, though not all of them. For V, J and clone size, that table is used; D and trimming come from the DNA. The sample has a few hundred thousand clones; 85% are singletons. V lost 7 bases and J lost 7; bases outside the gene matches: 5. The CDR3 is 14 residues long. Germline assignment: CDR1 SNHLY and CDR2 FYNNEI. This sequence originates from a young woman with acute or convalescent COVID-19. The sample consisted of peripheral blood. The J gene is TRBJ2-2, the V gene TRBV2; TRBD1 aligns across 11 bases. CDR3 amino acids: CASKGTGGNGELFF. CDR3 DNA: TGTGCCAGCAAGGGGACAGGGGGTAACGGGGAGCTGTTTTTT.